This T cell receptor beta chain was sequenced during a study of T cells in Graves' hyperthyroidism and ophthalmopathy. Amplification yielded TCR beta CDR3 regions, with RNA transcripts as the source. When the TCR CDR3 underwent first-round RT-PCR, the HTBI primer set was used. One entry per CDR3 protein results from TCRdb running MiXCR on the multiplex PCR reads. This repertoire shows more than 500,000 distinct CDR3 sequences, around 15% found once; its top ten account for about 15%. Losses at the gene ends were 2 bases for V and 6 bases for J; bases not matched to a gene: 12. The CDR3 has 17 amino acids. From germline, CDR1 is SGHDT and CDR2 YYEEEE.

The chain employs TRBV5-6 and TRBJ2-1, with 9 bases aligning to TRBD2. The specimen sequenced was blood. This receptor was identified in a woman aged 40 to 50 with Graves' hyperthyroidism. The CDR3 loop reads CASSLRGAGGPGNEQFF. CDR3 DNA sequence: TGTGCCAGCAGCTTACGGGGCGCGGGAGGGCCAGGCAATGAGCAGTTCTTC. Supplemented by reference TRBV5-6 and TRBJ2-1, the full variable domain reads DAGVTQSPTHLIKTRGQQVTLRCSPKSGHDTVSWYQQALGQGPQFIFQYYEEEERQRGNFPDRFSGHQFPNYSSELNVNALLLGDSALYLCASSLRGAGGPGNEQFFGPGTRLTVL.